This T cell receptor (beta chain) was observed in a study of T cell responses to AZD1222 COVID-19 vaccine (dated by TCRdb to about 2021). Describing the broader study: AZD1222 recipients given second doses at about 4 weeks or at about 12 weeks were pooled, since spike-specific TCR depth and breadth were not found to differ between the two schedules. A total of 233 trial participants underwent TCR sequencing, of whom about 210 received two doses of AZD1222 and some 25 received two doses of the MenACWY control vaccine. Enrollment into the trials was organized by age into subgroups of 18-55, 56-69 and 70-plus years, and those subgroups contained roughly 140, 27 and 60 TCR-sequenced participants, respectively. On the study overall, not on this receptor specifically: Most participants were white British and females outnumbered males, and the authors suggested that clonal diversity may have been underestimated. The 56-69-year group was small, and its depth increase did not reach significance, likely because of low power. Conclusions about previously exposed vaccinees were limited because only a handful of AZD1222 recipients were SARS-CoV-2 seropositive at baseline. Vaccine-associated CD4 TCRs spanned the whole spike protein, with dominant responses in regions 160-218 and 743-854. Epitopes outside the regions mutated in the B.1.351 and B.1.1.7 variants were reportedly recognized by nearly half of the unique spike-specific TCRs. Because no day 14 peak-response samples were available, repertoires were characterized only after the peak T cell response. After two AZD1222 doses, both the breadth and the depth of spike-specific TCRs were significantly higher than at day 0 and than in MenACWY recipients.

The CDR3 regions of human TCRbeta chains were subjected to immunosequencing. Under the source paper's analysis protocol: Repertoire TCRs were checked for matches against a reference library of SARS-CoV-2-specific TCRs that had been generated using the MIRA antigen-specificity platform. Breadth meant the fraction of unique TCRs that were SARS-CoV-2-associated, whereas depth meant the fraction of total T cells that were SARS-CoV-2-associated. Using the MIRA data, each spike-specific TCR was assigned both to the spike region to which the TCR was reactive and to a CD4 or CD8 class. Log10-transformed breadth and depth values were compared by one-way ANOVA with Sidak's multiple comparisons tests. TCRdb re-hosts the immuneACCESS table, in-frame sequences only. Its copies lack some clones; in the studies checked, an unresolved V gene accounts for under half of them, and the cause for the rest is not known. V, J and clone size are taken as reported in that table, and D and trimming were inferred from the DNA itself. Recorded for this sample are some 200,000 clones; 80% to 95% of them occurred a single time. The ten largest make up roughly a tenth of the sample.

CDR1 and CDR2 (KGHSH, LQKENI) derive from the germline V gene. The CDR3 spans 15 residues, from the cysteine through the phenylalanine. This entry keeps only the CDR3 DNA: 45 bases, framed from base 1. Trimmed from V: 6 bases; trimmed from J: 8 bases; junction bases lacking a gene match: 7. As concerns this clone: Its specific antigen is unknown. No qualities accompany the bases; no much larger clone lies one base away.

In the paper's terms, the time point label means: baseline before first vaccination. Vaccinee samples came from UK trials COV001 and COV002, including a single-blind randomized controlled phase 2/3 trial of AZD1222 (ChAdOx1 nCoV-19) in healthy adults. For TCRbeta chain sequencing, PBMC samples were collected from trial participants at day 0 and at day 28 after the second dose. The chain is made from TRBV18 and TRBJ1-6; 10 junctional bases match TRBD1. Here the sequenced sample was peripheral blood, taken on day 0 of AZD1222 vaccination. This TCR was sampled from an adult in good health. This receptor carries the CDR3 CASSPGTGVYSPLHF. Here is the DNA: TGTGCCAGCTCCCCCGGGACAGGGGTTTATTCACCCCTCCACTTT. With all but the CDR3 taken from the reference TRBV18 and TRBJ1-6 genes, the full variable domain is: NAGVMQNPRHLVRRRGQEARLRCSPMKGHSHVYWYRQLPEEGLKFMVYLQKENIIDESGMPKERFSAEFPKEGPSILRIQQVVRGDSAAYFCASSPGTGVYSPLHFGNGTRLTVT.